Shown below are 3 T cell receptor beta chains from a single sample sequenced in a study of cytomegalovirus exposure and HLA in healthy donors. PCR primers comprised 60 Vbeta and 13 Jbeta primers. Some clones are missing from TCRdb's copy, which holds only in-frame ones; the method was immunoSEQ multiplex PCR. This repertoire shows 85,000 to 130,000 clones, 60% to 80% found once; its top ten account for about 0.8%. Input material: PBMCs. All receptors derive from a boy between 10 and 17 years old in good health and CMV-seronegative.

The chain is built from TRBV6-5 and TRBJ1-6, with D tentatively TRBD1 (5 bases). Germline assignment: CDR1 MNHEY and CDR2 SVGAGI. There are 12 residues in the CDR3. Trimming stripped 2 bases from V and 9 bases from J, with 5 bases between. The CDR3 loop reads CASSYRGSPLHF. The CDR3 DNA is TGTGCCAGCAGTTACAGGGGTTCACCCCTCCACTTT.

The J gene is TRBJ2-3, the V gene TRBV19; maybe TRBD2 (6 bases). The V and J ends lost 3 bases and 0 bases respectively, with 10 bases between them. The germline gives CDR1 LNHDA, CDR2 SQIVND (reference sequence). The CDR3 runs 15 residues. The CDR3 nucleotides are TGTGCCAGTAGTATTGTAGCGGCTAGCACAGATACGCAGTATTTT. Translation gives CASSIVAASTDTQYF.

About this clone: Mismatch with germline at one junction end may stem from a read error. The rearrangement joins TRBV2 to TRBJ2-7, with TRBD2 matching 9 bases. Germline V gives CDR1 SNHLY, CDR2 FYNNEI. The CDR3 extends over 17 amino acids. In nucleotides, the CDR3 is TGTGCCAGCAGCGAAGATCGGGGGAGCGGGAGGTTCGGCGAGCAGTACTTC. Residues: CASSEDRGSGRFGEQYF.